This is a list of T cell receptor beta chains from one sample in a study of cytomegalovirus exposure and HLA in healthy donors. Clones were sequenced by immunoSEQ multiplex PCR, and TCRdb holds only the in-frame ones, with some missing. The data show about 140,000 clones, about 68% seen once. The sample was PBMCs. The receptors were gathered from a human donor in good health. CDR3s include the opening cysteine and the closing phenylalanine or tryptophan. A D gene is named only where the DNA matches it firmly. Clone size is stated in some rows and not others, as once, few, many or a class when expanded.

d_gene,j_gene,abundance,v_gene,CDR3aa,CDR3nt
NA,TRBJ1-2,few,TRBV28,CASSFGARRGYTF,TGTGCCAGCAGTTTTGGGGCAAGGAGAGGCTACACCTTC
NA,TRBJ2-7,NA,TRBV4-1,CASSQVQGRSSYEQYF,TGCGCCAGCAGCCAGGTTCAGGGTCGAAGCTCCTACGAGCAGTACTTC
TRBD2,TRBJ2-1,NA,TRBV18,CASSPETSLTYNEQFF,TGTGCCAGCTCACCTGAGACTAGCCTCACATACAATGAGCAGTTCTTC
TRBD2,TRBJ2-7,NA,TRBV27,CASSYVPSGSHHEQYF,TGTGCCAGCAGTTATGTCCCAAGCGGGAGTCACCACGAGCAGTACTTC
NA,TRBJ2-1,NA,TRBV21-1,CASSKGIAGAYNEQFF,TGTGCCAGCAGCAAAGGGATAGCGGGAGCCTACAATGAGCAGTTCTTC
TRBD1,TRBJ2-1,NA,TRBV14,CASSQGQSYNEQFF,TGTGCCAGCAGCCAGGGACAGTCCTACAATGAGCAGTTCTTC
NA,TRBJ2-2,NA,TRBV11-2,CASSLEATRSRNGELFF,TGTGCCAGCAGCTTAGAGGCGACTAGGAGTAGAAACGGGGAGCTGTTTTTT
NA,TRBJ1-1,NA,TRBV5-6,CASSLEQGEAFF,TGTGCCAGCAGCTTGGAACAGGGAGAAGCTTTCTTT
NA,TRBJ2-5,few,TRBV7-8,CASSSPRTQYF,TGTGCCAGCAGCTCCCCCCGGACCCAGTACTTC
TRBD1,TRBJ2-1,few,TRBV27,CASRPPAGTGFGLDEQFF,TGTGCCAGCAGACCACCAGCCGGGACAGGGTTCGGTCTCGATGAGCAGTTCTTC
NA,TRBJ2-5,NA,TRBV28,CASSEQERFQETQYF,TGTGCCAGCAGCGAACAGGAAAGATTCCAAGAGACCCAGTACTTC
NA,TRBJ2-7,NA,TRBV14,CASSQQYEQYF,TGTGCCAGCAGCCAACAGTACGAGCAGTACTTC
NA,TRBJ2-1,NA,TRBV4-1,CASSQALGGAGQFF,TGCGCCAGCAGCCAAGCCCTGGGGGGAGCGGGGCAGTTCTTC
NA,TRBJ2-1,few,TRBV6-1,CASSVTRTSLGEQFF,TGTGCCAGCAGTGTGACTAGAACGTCCTTGGGTGAGCAGTTCTTC
TRBD1,TRBJ2-7,NA,TRBV6-5,CASSRGQGPYEQYF,TGTGCCAGCAGCCGCGGACAGGGGCCCTACGAGCAGTACTTC
TRBD1,TRBJ1-6,NA,TRBV6-1,CASSEALAATGWSQAPLHF,TGTGCCAGCAGTGAAGCCCTCGCCGCGACAGGGTGGAGTCAGGCACCCCTCCACTTT
NA,TRBJ1-1,NA,TRBV7-7,CASSLDRGTEAFF,TGTGCTAGCAGCTTAGATCGGGGCACTGAAGCTTTCTTT
TRBD1,TRBJ2-1,NA,TRBV5-1,CASSQGQQNNEQFF,TGCGCCAGCAGCCAGGGACAGCAAAACAATGAGCAGTTCTTC
TRBD1,TRBJ1-2,NA,TRBV19,CASSPGQRYSNYGYTF,TGTGCCAGTAGTCCGGGACAGCGATATTCTAACTATGGCTACACCTTC
NA,TRBJ1-2,NA,TRBV2,CASSDGAATYYGYTF,TGTGCCAGCAGTGATGGGGCAGCAACATACTATGGCTACACCTTC
NA,TRBJ1-2,few,TRBV28,CASSFGVGYTF,TGTGCCAGCAGTTTTGGAGTTGGCTACACCTTC
TRBD1,TRBJ1-2,few,TRBV10-3,CAISGRTGNGYTF,TGTGCCATCAGTGGTCGGACAGGGAATGGCTACACCTTC
TRBD1,TRBJ2-2,NA,TRBV11-3,CASSLDLTGEGGELFF,TGTGCCAGCAGCTTAGATCTCACAGGGGAAGGCGGGGAGCTGTTTTTT
NA,TRBJ2-7,NA,TRBV6-5,CASSYLQGYEQYF,TGTGCCAGCAGTTACTTACAGGGCTACGAGCAGTACTTC